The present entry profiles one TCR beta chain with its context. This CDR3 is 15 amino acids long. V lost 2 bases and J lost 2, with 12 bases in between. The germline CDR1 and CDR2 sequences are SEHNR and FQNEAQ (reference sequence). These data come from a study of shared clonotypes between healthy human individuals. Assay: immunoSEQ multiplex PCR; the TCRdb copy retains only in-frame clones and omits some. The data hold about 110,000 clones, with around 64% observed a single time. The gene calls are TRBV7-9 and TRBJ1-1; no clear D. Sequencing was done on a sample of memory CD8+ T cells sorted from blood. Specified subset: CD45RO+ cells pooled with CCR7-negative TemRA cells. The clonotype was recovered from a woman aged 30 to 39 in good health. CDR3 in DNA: TGTGCCAGCAGCTTACAAAGTGCGGAAAACACTGAAGCTTTCTTT. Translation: CASSLQSAENTEAFF.